The present entry profiles one T cell receptor beta chain with its context. Clones were read by immunoSEQ multiplex PCR, and TCRdb kept only the in-frame ones, dropping some. The sample holds around 140,000 clones, 87% seen once. The sample belongs to a study of blood T cell repertoires in COVID-19. The V segment lost 8 bases and the J segment 5 bases; nucleotides outside the gene matches: 6. The length of the CDR3 is 14 residues. Germline values: CDR1 SNHLY, CDR2 FYNNEI. V usage is TRBV2 and J usage is TRBJ2-5, with 12 bases lining up with TRBD2. The material sequenced was peripheral blood. The receptor comes from a woman between 45 and 65 years old with acute or convalescent COVID-19. CDR3 bases: TGTGCCAGCGGGGCTAGCGGGAGGGGTGAGACCCAGTACTTC. It is translated as CASGASGRGETQYF.